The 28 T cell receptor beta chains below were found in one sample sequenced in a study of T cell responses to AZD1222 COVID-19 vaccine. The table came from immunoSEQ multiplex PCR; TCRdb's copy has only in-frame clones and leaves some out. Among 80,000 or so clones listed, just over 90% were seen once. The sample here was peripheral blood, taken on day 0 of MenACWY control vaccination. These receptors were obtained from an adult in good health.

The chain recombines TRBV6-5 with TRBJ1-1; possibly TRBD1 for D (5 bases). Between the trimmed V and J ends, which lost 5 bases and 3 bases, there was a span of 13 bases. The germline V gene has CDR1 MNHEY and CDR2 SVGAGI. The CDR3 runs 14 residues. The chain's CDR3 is CASSLFSGDTEAFF. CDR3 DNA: TGTGCCAGCAGTCTCTTCTCGGGGGACACTGAAGCTTTCTTT.

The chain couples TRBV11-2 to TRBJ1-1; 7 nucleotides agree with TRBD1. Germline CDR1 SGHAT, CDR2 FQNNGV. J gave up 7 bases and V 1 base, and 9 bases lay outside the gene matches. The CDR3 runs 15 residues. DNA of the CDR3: TGTGCCAGCAGCTTAGGGGTTACAGGGGTGGGTGAAGCTTTCTTT. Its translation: CASSLGVTGVGEAFF. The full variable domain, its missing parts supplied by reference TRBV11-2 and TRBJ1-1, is EAGVAQSPRYKIIEKRQSVAFWCNPISGHATLYWYQQILGQGPKLLIQFQNNGVVDDSQLPKDRFSAERLKGVDSTLKIQPAKLEDSAVYLCASSLGVTGVGEAFFGQGTRLTVV.

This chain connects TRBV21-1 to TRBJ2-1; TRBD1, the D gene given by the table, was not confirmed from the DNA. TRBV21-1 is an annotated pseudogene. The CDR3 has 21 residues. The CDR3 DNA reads TGTGCCAGCAGCCTTATAACAAATCTTCGGACATCCTTCCTCTCCTACAATGAGCAGTTCTTC. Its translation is CASSLITNLRTSFLSYNEQFF.

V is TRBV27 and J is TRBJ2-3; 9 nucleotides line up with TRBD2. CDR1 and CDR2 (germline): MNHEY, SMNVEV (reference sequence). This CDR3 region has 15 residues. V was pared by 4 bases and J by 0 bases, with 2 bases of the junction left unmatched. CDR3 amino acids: CASSSGTSSTDTQYF. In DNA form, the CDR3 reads TGTGCCAGCAGTTCGGGGACTAGCAGCACAGATACGCAGTATTTT.

The CDR3 spells CASSYSRTGTYEQYF. CDR3 bases: TGTGCCAGCAGTTACTCGAGAACAGGAACCTACGAGCAGTACTTC. The rearrangement uses TRBV6-5 and TRBJ2-7, with TRBD1 as a possible D gene (5 bases). The CDR3 sequence is 15 residues long. The germline V gene has CDR1 MNHEY and CDR2 SVGAGI. Trimming removed 0 bases at V and 2 bases at J, with 11 bases between.

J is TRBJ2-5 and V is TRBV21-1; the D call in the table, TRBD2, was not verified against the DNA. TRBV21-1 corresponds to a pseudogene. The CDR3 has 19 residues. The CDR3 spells CASSKSCTPGLATQETQYF. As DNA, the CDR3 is TGTGCCAGCAGCAAATCCTGTACTCCGGGACTAGCCACCCAAGAGACCCAGTACTTC.

The CDR3 here is CASSGDPTGATEAFF. As DNA, the CDR3 is TGCGCCAGCAGCGGCGACCCGACAGGGGCCACTGAAGCTTTCTTT. The chain employs TRBV5-1 and TRBJ1-1; 8 bases are shared with TRBD1. The junction had 9 bases not matched to a gene; V was cut back by 4 bases and J by 4 bases. The CDR3 is made up of 15 amino acids. Germline values: CDR1 SGHRS, CDR2 YFSETQ. The full variable domain, completed using reference TRBV5-1 and TRBJ1-1, is KAGVTQTPRYLIKTRGQQVTLSCSPISGHRSVSWYQQTPGQGLQFLFEYFSETQRNKGNFPGRFSGRQFSNSRSEMNVSTLELGDSALYLCASSGDPTGATEAFFGQGTRLTVV.

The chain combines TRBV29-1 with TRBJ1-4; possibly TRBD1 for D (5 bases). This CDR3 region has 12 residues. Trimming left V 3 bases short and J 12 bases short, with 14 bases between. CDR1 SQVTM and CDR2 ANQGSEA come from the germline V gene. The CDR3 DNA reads TGCAGCGTTGACAGGGCCGGGGGGGAACTGTTTTTT. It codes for CSVDRAGGELFF.

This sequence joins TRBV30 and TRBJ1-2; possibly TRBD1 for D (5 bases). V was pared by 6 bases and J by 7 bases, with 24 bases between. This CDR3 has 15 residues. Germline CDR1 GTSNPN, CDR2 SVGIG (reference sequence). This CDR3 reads CACYHPGTRAGGYTF. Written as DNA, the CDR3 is TGTGCCTGTTATCACCCCGGGACCCGGGCTGGTGGCTACACCTTC.

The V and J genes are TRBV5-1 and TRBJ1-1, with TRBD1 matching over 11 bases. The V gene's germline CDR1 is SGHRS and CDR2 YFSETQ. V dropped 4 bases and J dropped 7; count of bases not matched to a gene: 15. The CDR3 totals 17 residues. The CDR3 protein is CASSLGTGGLNPNEAFF. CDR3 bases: TGCGCCAGCAGCCTCGGGACAGGGGGTCTCAACCCAAATGAAGCTTTCTTT.

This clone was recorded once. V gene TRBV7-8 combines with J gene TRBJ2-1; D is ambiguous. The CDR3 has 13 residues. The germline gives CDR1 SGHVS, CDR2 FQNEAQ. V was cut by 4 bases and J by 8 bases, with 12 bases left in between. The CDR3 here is CASSSLGVHEQFF. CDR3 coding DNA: TGTGCCAGCAGCTCGCTTGGGGTCCATGAGCAGTTCTTC.

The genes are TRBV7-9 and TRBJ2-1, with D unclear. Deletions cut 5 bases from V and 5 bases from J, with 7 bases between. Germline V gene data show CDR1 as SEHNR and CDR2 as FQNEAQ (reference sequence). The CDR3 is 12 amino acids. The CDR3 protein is CASSGWDNEQFF. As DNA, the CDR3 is TGTGCCAGCAGCGGCTGGGACAATGAGCAGTTCTTC.

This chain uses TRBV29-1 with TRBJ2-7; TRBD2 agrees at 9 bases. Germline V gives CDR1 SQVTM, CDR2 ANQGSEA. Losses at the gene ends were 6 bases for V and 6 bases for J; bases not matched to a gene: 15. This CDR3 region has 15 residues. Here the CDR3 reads CSVTPGGTSTREQYF. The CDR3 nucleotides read TGCAGCGTAACACCGGGAGGGACTAGCACACGCGAGCAGTACTTC.

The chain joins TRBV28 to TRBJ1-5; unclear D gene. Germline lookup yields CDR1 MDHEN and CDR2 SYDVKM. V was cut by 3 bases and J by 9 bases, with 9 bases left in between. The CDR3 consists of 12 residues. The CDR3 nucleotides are TGTGCCAGCAGTTTGTCGGCTTGGCCCCAGCATTTT. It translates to CASSLSAWPQHF.

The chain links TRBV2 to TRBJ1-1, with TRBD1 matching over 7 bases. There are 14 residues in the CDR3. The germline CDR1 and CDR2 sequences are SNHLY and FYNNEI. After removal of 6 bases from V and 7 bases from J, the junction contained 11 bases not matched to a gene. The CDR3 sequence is CASRTTGTVSEAFF. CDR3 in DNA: TGTGCCAGCAGGACCACCGGGACAGTTAGTGAAGCTTTCTTT.

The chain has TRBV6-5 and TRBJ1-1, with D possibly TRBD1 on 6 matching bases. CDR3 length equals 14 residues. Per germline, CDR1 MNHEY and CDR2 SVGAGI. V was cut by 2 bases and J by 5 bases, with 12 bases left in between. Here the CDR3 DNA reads TGTGCCAGCAGTTACAAGGGCCAGGGGACTGAAGCTTTCTTT. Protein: CASSYKGQGTEAFF.

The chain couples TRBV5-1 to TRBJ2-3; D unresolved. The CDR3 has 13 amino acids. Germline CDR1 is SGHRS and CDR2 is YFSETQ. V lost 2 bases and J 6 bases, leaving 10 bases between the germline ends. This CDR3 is CASSFPGDDTQYF. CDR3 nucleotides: TGCGCCAGCAGCTTTCCTGGGGATGATACGCAGTATTTT.

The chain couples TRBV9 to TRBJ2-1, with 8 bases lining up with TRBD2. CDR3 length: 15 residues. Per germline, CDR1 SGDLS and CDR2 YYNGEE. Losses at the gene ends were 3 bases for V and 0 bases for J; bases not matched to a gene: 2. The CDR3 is CASSDSGSSYNEQFF. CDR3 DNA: TGTGCCAGCAGCGACAGCGGGAGCTCCTACAATGAGCAGTTCTTC.

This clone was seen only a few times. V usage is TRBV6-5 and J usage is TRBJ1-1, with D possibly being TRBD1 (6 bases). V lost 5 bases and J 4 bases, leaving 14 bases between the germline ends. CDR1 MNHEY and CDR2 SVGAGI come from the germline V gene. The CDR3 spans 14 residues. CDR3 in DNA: TGTGCCAGCAGTCTACAGGGATGGGGCACTGAAGCTTTCTTT. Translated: CASSLQGWGTEAFF.

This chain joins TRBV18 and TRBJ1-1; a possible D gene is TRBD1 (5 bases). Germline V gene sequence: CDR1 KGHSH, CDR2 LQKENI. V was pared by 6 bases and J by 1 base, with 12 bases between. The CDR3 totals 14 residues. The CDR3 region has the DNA TGTGCCAGCTCCCCGTCAACAGGGAACACTGAAGCTTTCTTT. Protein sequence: CASSPSTGNTEAFF.

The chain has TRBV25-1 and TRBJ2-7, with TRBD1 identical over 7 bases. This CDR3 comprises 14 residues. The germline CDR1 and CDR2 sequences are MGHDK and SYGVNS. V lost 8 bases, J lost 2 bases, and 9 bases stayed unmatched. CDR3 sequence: CASARRGGAYEQYF. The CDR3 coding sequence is TGTGCCAGCGCCCGAAGAGGGGGCGCCTACGAGCAGTACTTC.

The DNA of the CDR3 is TGTGCCAGCAGTTACTCCGGGACTAGCATTTATACGCAGTATTTT. It yields the protein CASSYSGTSIYTQYF. The chain combines TRBV6-2 or TRBV6-3 with TRBJ2-3, with 9 bases aligning to TRBD2. The V gene's germline CDR1 is MNHEY and CDR2 SVGEGT. The ends lost 0 bases at V and 7 bases at J; junction bases unmatched: 5. CDR3 length: 15 residues.

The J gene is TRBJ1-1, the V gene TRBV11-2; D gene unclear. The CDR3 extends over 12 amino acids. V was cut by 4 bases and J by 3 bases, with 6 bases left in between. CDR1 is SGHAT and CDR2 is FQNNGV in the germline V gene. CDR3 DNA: TGTGCCAGCAGCTACTACCACACTGAAGCTTTCTTT. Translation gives CASSYYHTEAFF.

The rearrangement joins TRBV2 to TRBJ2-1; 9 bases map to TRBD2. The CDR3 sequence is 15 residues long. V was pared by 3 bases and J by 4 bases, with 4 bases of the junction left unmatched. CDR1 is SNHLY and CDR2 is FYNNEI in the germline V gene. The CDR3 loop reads CASSELTSGYNEQFF. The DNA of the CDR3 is TGTGCCAGCAGTGAGTTGACTAGCGGTTACAATGAGCAGTTCTTC. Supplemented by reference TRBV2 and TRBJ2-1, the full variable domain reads EPEVTQTPSHQVTQMGQEVILRCVPISNHLYFYWYRQILGQKVEFLVSFYNNEISEKSEIFDDQFSVERPDGSNFTLKIRSTKLEDSAMYFCASSELTSGYNEQFFGPGTRLTVL.

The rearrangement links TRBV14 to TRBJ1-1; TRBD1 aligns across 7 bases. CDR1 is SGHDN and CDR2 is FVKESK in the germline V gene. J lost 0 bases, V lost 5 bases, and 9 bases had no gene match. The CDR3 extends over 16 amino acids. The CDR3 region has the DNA TGTGCCAGCAGCACCCGGCAGGGGGGAATGAACACTGAAGCTTTCTTT. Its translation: CASSTRQGGMNTEAFF.

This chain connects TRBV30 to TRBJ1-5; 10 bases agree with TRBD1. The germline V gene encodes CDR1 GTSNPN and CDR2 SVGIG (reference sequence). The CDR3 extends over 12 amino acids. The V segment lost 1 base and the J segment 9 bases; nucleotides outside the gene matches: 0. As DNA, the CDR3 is TGTGCCTGGAGTGGGACAGGGGGGCCCCAGCATTTT. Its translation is CAWSGTGGPQHF.

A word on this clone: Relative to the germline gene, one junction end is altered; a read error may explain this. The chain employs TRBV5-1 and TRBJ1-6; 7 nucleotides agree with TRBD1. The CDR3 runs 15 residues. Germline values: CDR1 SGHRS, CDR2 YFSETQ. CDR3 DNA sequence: TGCGCCAGCAGGTTGGCCGGGACAGAGAATTCACCCCTCCACTTT. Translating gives CASRLAGTENSPLHF.

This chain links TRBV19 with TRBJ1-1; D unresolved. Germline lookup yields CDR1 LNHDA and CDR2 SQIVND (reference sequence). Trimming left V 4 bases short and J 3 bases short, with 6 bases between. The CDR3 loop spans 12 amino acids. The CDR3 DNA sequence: TGTGCCAGTAGTACTGGGCACACTGAAGCTTTCTTT. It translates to CASSTGHTEAFF.